One T cell receptor (beta chain) is described in this entry. Antigen specificity is unknown. Transcripts of RNA were the source for amplifying TCR beta CDR3 regions. First-round RT-PCR used HTBI primers; second-round multiplex PCR followed. TCRdb re-derived calls from the multiplex PCR reads in MiXCR, one entry per CDR3 protein. There are under 200,000 distinct CDR3 sequences in the sample; 30% to 45% occur only once, and 5.8% lies in the top ten. The CDR3 is 15 amino acids. V lost 11 bases, J lost 0 bases, and 20 bases lay in between. Germline CDR1 and CDR2: ENHRY and SYGVKD. Those donors who had ophthalmopathy presented with moderate-to-severe activity, a CAS of ≥3, a NOSPECS of ≥4 and a duration under 3 months. What supplied the PBMCs was more than 7.5 ml of fresh peripheral blood. These data belong to a study of Graves' ophthalmopathy and Graves' hyperthyroidism. Findings and limits, study-wide: Thyroid clonotypes that were expanded above 0.001 frequency mostly also appeared in blood. Cross-validated, the 13-signature model showed 87.88%/81.08% sensitivity/specificity, and 80%/75% in the test set.

This chain connects TRBV10-3 to TRBJ2-7; D possibly corresponds to TRBD1 (6 bases). Sequenced sample: peripheral blood. This TCR came from a woman aged 40 to 50 with Graves' ophthalmopathy. CDR3: CASAPGDGSSYEQYF. The CDR3 coding sequence is TGTGCCTCGGCCCCAGGGGATGGGAGCTCCTACGAGCAGTACTTC.